The clone carrying this TCR beta chain was counted many times. Unsorted libraries came from 2 million PBMCs stored at -80 °C. The data were taken from a study of neurological immune-mediated disorders. TCRdb re-derived calls from the 5' RACE reads in MiXCR, one entry per CDR3 protein. This repertoire shows 70,000 to 95,000 distinct CDR3 sequences, roughly 18% found once; its top ten account for roughly 14%. The CDR3 is 16 residues long. Germline trimming cut 4 bases from V and 5 bases from J; bases unmatched to any gene: 8. The sequenced sample was PBMCs. The chain combines TRBV12-3 or TRBV12-4 with TRBJ2-5; 12 bases line up with TRBD2. The clonotype was recovered from a woman aged 40 to 49 in good health. CDR3 DNA: TGTGCCAGCAGTTCGCTAGCGGGGGGGCTGAAGGAGACCCAGTACTTC. It yields the protein CASSSLAGGLKETQYF.